What follows are 7 T cell receptor beta chains derived from one specimen sequenced in a study of T-cell reconstitution after alpha-beta-depleted transplantation in children. The TCRbeta library was prepared with unique molecular identifiers. TCRdb passed the PCR reads through MiXCR, listing each CDR3 protein once. Altogether hundreds of thousands of distinct CDR3 sequences are present, approximately 15% being singletons, with the ten largest covering 5%. The sequencing used PBMCs, mostly from graft donor cells, collected 360 days after TCRalphabeta/CD19-depleted stem cell transplant. These receptors all come from a male patient between 10 and 17 years old who had a stem cell transplant for acute lymphoblastic leukemia, so the T cells may come from the graft donor.

This chain uses TRBV4-2 with TRBJ2-3, with 7 positions matching TRBD2. This CDR3 is built from 17 residues. J gave up 3 bases and V 1 base, and 10 bases lay outside the gene matches. The germline gives CDR1 LGHNA, CDR2 YNFKEQ. The CDR3 protein is CASSQGLQGLPTDTQYF. CDR3 coding DNA: TGTGCCAGCAGCCAAGGACTGCAGGGACTACCGACAGATACGCAGTATTTT.

This clonotype appeared many times. J is TRBJ2-3 and V is TRBV12-3 or TRBV12-4; D call uncertain. The CDR3 is made up of 14 amino acids. Trimming shortened V by 6 bases and J by 3 bases, and 13 bases separated the two germline ends. The CDR3 sequence is CASSHLSATDTQYF. Written as DNA, the CDR3 is TGTGCCAGCAGCCACCTCTCCGCGACAGATACGCAGTATTTT.

This clonotype was detected only a few times. The rearrangement uses TRBV5-1 and TRBJ2-5; TRBD1 or TRBD2 may be the D gene (5 bases each). The V gene lost 3 bases and the J gene lost 5 bases, with 14 bases spanning the gap. Germline V gene sequence: CDR1 SGHRS, CDR2 YFSETQ. The CDR3 is made up of 14 amino acids. CDR3 in amino acids: CASSWDPLTETQYF. The CDR3 DNA is TGCGCCAGCAGCTGGGACCCCTTGACGGAGACCCAGTACTTC. Looking up the rest from reference TRBV5-1 and TRBJ2-5 gives the full variable domain: KAGVTQTPRYLIKTRGQQVTLSCSPISGHRSVSWYQQTPGQGLQFLFEYFSETQRNKGNFPGRFSGRQFSNSRSEMNVSTLELGDSALYLCASSWDPLTETQYFGPGTRLLVL.

V and J are TRBV5-1 and TRBJ1-2; a possible D gene is TRBD1 (5 bases). V lost 0 bases and J lost 1, with 10 bases in between. This CDR3 is built from 15 residues. Per germline, CDR1 SGHRS and CDR2 YFSETQ. The CDR3 here is CASSLGTGLNYGYTF. CDR3 nucleotides: TGCGCCAGCAGCTTGGGAACAGGCCTTAACTATGGCTACACCTTC.

This clonotype was detected only a few times. The V and J genes are TRBV5-4 and TRBJ1-1, with a weak D call TRBD1 (6 bases). The ends were cut back, 2 bases at V and 2 bases at J, with 13 bases in the middle. The CDR3 is 15 amino acids. Germline CDR1 reads SGHNT; CDR2 reads YYREEE (reference sequence). The CDR3 DNA reads as TGTGCCAGCAGCTTTCGACGGGACATAAACACTGAAGCTTTCTTT. Its translation: CASSFRRDINTEAFF.

In its sample, this clonotype was seen a few times. The chain employs TRBV28 and TRBJ1-5, with 8 bases that match TRBD1. Per the germline V gene, CDR1 is MDHEN and CDR2 is SYDVKM. The trim removed 8 bases at V and 0 bases at J, leaving 9 bases unmatched. The CDR3 length is 16 residues. The CDR3 nucleotides are TGTGCCAGCGGGACAGGAAAACCTCATAGCAATCAGCCCCAGCATTTT. This sequence encodes CASGTGKPHSNQPQHF.

This chain uses TRBV5-1 with TRBJ2-3, with D possibly matching TRBD2 (6 bases). V was cut by 4 bases and J by 0 bases, with 18 bases left in between. There are 17 residues in the CDR3. Germline CDR1 is SGHRS and CDR2 is YFSETQ. The CDR3 DNA reads TGCGCCAGCAGCCGCCGACCTCTAGCGTCTAGCACAGATACGCAGTATTTT. It yields the protein CASSRRPLASSTDTQYF.